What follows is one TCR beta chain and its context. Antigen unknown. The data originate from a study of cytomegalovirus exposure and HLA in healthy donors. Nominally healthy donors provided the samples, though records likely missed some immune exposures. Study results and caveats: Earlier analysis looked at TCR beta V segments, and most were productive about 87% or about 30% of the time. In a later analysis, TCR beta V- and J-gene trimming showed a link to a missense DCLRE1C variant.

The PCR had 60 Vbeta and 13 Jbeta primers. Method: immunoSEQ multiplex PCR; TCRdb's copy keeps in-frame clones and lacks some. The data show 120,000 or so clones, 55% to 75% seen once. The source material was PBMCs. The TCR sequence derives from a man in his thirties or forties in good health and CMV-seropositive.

CDR3 bases: TGTGCCAGCTCACCTCTACAGGGGGGGACTGAAGCTTTCTTT. Its translation: CASSPLQGGTEAFF. The V and J genes are TRBV18 and TRBJ1-1; the match to TRBD1 covers 8 bases. CDR1 and CDR2 (germline): KGHSH, LQKENI. The CDR3 length is 14 residues. V was clipped by 3 bases and J by 5 bases; unmatched bases: 5.